The rows below give T cell receptor beta chains drawn from one sample of a study of blood T cell repertoires in COVID-19. Assay: immunoSEQ multiplex PCR; the TCRdb copy retains only in-frame clones and omits some. The sample yields approximately 250,000 clones, approximately 80% seen once. The sample comprised PBMCs or T cells enriched from blood (not recorded which). The receptor source for this set is a man aged 35-49 years who had recovered from COVID-19. Each CDR3 is given with its conserved first and last residue. Each record gives: clone size, V gene, J gene, D gene, CDR3 protein, CDR3 DNA. The D gene is left open where the match is weak. Not every row has a clone size; where given, it reads once, few, many or a size class.

-,TRBV7-9,TRBJ1-2,-,CASSFPAGNYGYTF,TGTGCCAGCAGCTTCCCTGCAGGGAACTATGGCTACACCTTC
-,TRBV5-1,TRBJ2-7,TRBD2,CASSSGLAGGTEQYF,TGCGCCAGCAGCTCGGGACTAGCGGGGGGGACCGAGCAGTACTTC
-,TRBV7-3,TRBJ2-1,TRBD1,CASSMISGGEQFF,TGTGCCAGCAGCATGATCTCAGGGGGCGAGCAGTTCTTC
-,TRBV4-3,TRBJ2-1,TRBD2,CASSQRGLAINEQFF,TGCGCCAGCAGCCAGCGAGGACTAGCGATAAATGAGCAGTTCTTC
-,TRBV28,TRBJ1-2,-,CASIGLSPPGNYGYTF,TGTGCCAGCATTGGCCTATCTCCTCCGGGGAACTATGGCTACACCTTC
few,TRBV2,TRBJ2-2,-,CASSLPGELFF,TGTGCCAGCAGCCTCCCCGGGGAGCTGTTTTTT
-,TRBV19,TRBJ2-2,-,CASSSIGTTSNTGELFF,TGTGCCAGTAGTAGTATAGGGACAACATCGAACACCGGGGAGCTGTTTTTT
-,TRBV5-1,TRBJ1-5,TRBD1,CASSLSPGGYRSNQPQHF,TGCGCCAGCAGCTTGAGCCCAGGGGGTTATCGGTCCAATCAGCCCCAGCATTTT
-,TRBV2,TRBJ1-2,TRBD1,CASSWTGLGGYTF,TGTGCCAGCAGTTGGACAGGGCTAGGTGGCTACACCTTC
-,TRBV7-9,TRBJ1-4,TRBD1,CASSLGGQGEKLFF,TGTGCCAGCAGCTTAGGCGGACAGGGAGAAAAACTGTTTTTT
many,TRBV5-1,TRBJ2-2,-,CASSAGVAAGELFF,TGCGCCAGCAGCGCAGGGGTGGCCGCCGGGGAGCTGTTTTTT
few,TRBV4-1,TRBJ1-1,-,CASSQWQVLRGGRTEAFF,TGCGCCAGCAGCCAATGGCAGGTTCTGCGGGGCGGGAGGACTGAAGCTTTCTTT
-,TRBV7-6,TRBJ1-6,-,CASSLGGIYNSPLHF,TGTGCCAGCAGCTTAGGGGGCATATATAATTCACCCCTCCACTTT
-,TRBV11-2,TRBJ2-3,-,CASSLEPAADTQYF,TGTGCCAGCAGCTTAGAACCGGCGGCAGATACGCAGTATTTT
-,TRBV9,TRBJ1-1,TRBD1,CASSVGQGAQGEAFF,TGTGCCAGCAGCGTCGGACAGGGGGCTCAAGGTGAAGCTTTCTTT